These 18 T cell receptor beta chains were all obtained from the same sample, sequenced in a study of blood T cell repertoires in COVID-19. Using immunoSEQ multiplex PCR, the repertoire was profiled, and TCRdb retains in-frame clones only, with some absent. This table holds around 140,000 clones, around 81% found once. The sequencing sample was made of peripheral blood. All receptors come from a woman in her fifties or sixties with active or convalescent COVID-19.

V gene TRBV7-9 combines with J gene TRBJ2-1; TRBD2 matches at 7 bases. J was trimmed by 2 bases and V by 5 bases; bases with no gene match: 12. CDR3 length equals 17 residues. Germline lookup yields CDR1 SEHNR and CDR2 FQNEAQ (reference sequence). CDR3 residues: CASSPTDAGVPYNEQFF. CDR3 in DNA: TGTGCCAGCAGCCCCACGGATGCGGGGGTGCCCTACAATGAGCAGTTCTTC.

This chain's CDR3 is CASSQGGRATGELFF. CDR3 in DNA: TGCGCCAGCAGCCAAGGTGGGAGGGCCACCGGGGAGCTGTTTTTT. This chain links TRBV4-1 with TRBJ2-2; 7 bases fit TRBD2. Trimming at V came to 1 base and at J to 4 bases, leaving 3 bases not matched to a gene. Germline CDR1 and CDR2: MGHRA and YSYEKL. The CDR3 has 15 residues.

The chain couples TRBV7-2 to TRBJ1-1; D is possibly TRBD1 (6 bases). Germline values: CDR1 SGHTA, CDR2 FQGNSA. V was clipped by 6 bases and J by 5 bases, with 13 bases between them. This CDR3 region has 13 residues. CDR3 bases: TGTGCCAGCAGGAATCTCAGGGGTACTGAAGCTTTCTTT. This translates into CASRNLRGTEAFF.

This chain links TRBV28 with TRBJ2-5; D uncertain. Trimming shortened V by 4 bases and J by 3 bases, and 3 bases separated the two germline ends. The CDR3 loop spans 11 amino acids. Germline loops: CDR1 MDHEN, CDR2 SYDVKM. For the CDR3, the DNA is TGTGCCAGCAGTTCCGAAGAGACCCAGTACTTC. Amino acid sequence: CASSSEETQYF. The full variable domain, rest sourced from reference TRBV28 and TRBJ2-5, is DVKVTQSSRYLVKRTGEKVFLECVQDMDHENMFWYRQDPGLGLRLIYFSYDVKMKEKGDIPEGYSVSREKKERFSLILESASTNQTSMYLCASSSEETQYFGPGTRLLVL.

This clone showed up many times. The J gene is TRBJ1-5, the V gene TRBV2; TRBD1 is a possible D gene (6 bases). Germline V gives CDR1 SNHLY, CDR2 FYNNEI. The CDR3 totals 16 residues. V lost 4 bases and J lost 4, with 17 bases in between. The CDR3 bases are TGTGCCAGCAGTGGGGGAGGGGGACGAAGTAATCAGCCCCAGCATTTT. Its translation: CASSGGGGRSNQPQHF.

V and J are TRBV20-1 and TRBJ2-7, with a weak D call TRBD1 (5 bases). The germline gives CDR1 DFQATT, CDR2 SNEGSKA (reference sequence). The CDR3 totals 11 residues. The V gene lost 8 bases and the J gene lost 7 bases, with 15 bases spanning the gap. CDR3 residues: CSPGRVQEQYV. The DNA of the CDR3 is TGCAGTCCCGGCAGGGTGCAAGAGCAGTACGTC.

The chain has TRBV6-6 and TRBJ2-3; the D gene is possibly TRBD2 (6 bases). The germline V gene encodes CDR1 MNHNY and CDR2 SVGAGI (reference sequence). The CDR3 length is 14 residues. V was shortened by 6 bases and J by 4 bases, with 14 bases between the two germline ends. The chain's CDR3 is CASSLPTSPDTQYF. Written as DNA, the CDR3 is TGTGCCAGCAGCCTTCCGACTAGTCCAGATACGCAGTATTTT.

The chain links TRBV3-1 (or the pseudogene TRBV3-2) to TRBJ2-2; D unresolved. V dropped 0 bases and J dropped 6 bases, with 8 bases sitting between them. This CDR3 contains 14 residues. The germline V gene has CDR1 LGHDT and CDR2 YNNKEL (reference sequence). The CDR3 reads CASSQDVTAGELFF. CDR3 nucleotide sequence: TGTGCCAGCAGCCAAGACGTCACGGCCGGGGAGCTGTTTTTT.

The rearrangement joins TRBV18 to TRBJ1-3; the D is unclear. The V and J ends lost 1 base and 0 bases respectively, with 10 bases between them. The V gene's germline CDR1 is KGHSH and CDR2 LQKENI. The CDR3 has 16 amino acids. CDR3 sequence: CASSPLPVSSGNTIYF. The CDR3 DNA follows: TGTGCCAGCTCACCACTGCCGGTTAGCTCTGGAAACACCATATATTTT.

The rearrangement links TRBV10-3 to TRBJ1-4; the match to TRBD1 covers 12 bases. This CDR3 is 15 amino acids long. J gave up 5 bases and V 9 bases, and 7 bases lay outside the gene matches. Germline V CDR1 and CDR2: ENHRY, SYGVKD. The chain's CDR3 is CAIGTGGAGNEKLFF. Written as DNA, the CDR3 is TGTGCCATTGGGACAGGGGGCGCAGGGAATGAAAAACTGTTTTTT.

The chain links TRBV28 to TRBJ1-1; D uncertain. V was shortened by 5 bases and J by 4 bases, with 17 bases between the two germline ends. The germline V gene has CDR1 MDHEN and CDR2 SYDVKM. The CDR3 runs 15 residues. DNA of the CDR3: TGTGCCAGCAGTCCGACGAGAGGGAGGTCCACTGAAGCTTTCTTT. Its protein is CASSPTRGRSTEAFF.

The chain combines TRBV18 with TRBJ1-5; 9 bases align to TRBD1. From germline, CDR1 is KGHSH and CDR2 LQKENI. The CDR3 extends over 15 amino acids. J gave up 7 bases and V 6 bases, and 10 bases lay outside the gene matches. CDR3 sequence reads: CASSPPGTGFQPQHF. As DNA, the CDR3 is TGTGCCAGCTCTCCCCCCGGGACAGGGTTCCAGCCCCAGCATTTT.

The V and J genes are TRBV5-6 and TRBJ1-5; D might be TRBD1 (6 bases). The CDR3 has 15 residues. With 3 bases removed from V and 3 bases from J, the gap between germline ends came to 13 bases. CDR1 and CDR2 (germline): SGHDT, YYEEEE. The CDR3 region has the DNA TGTGCCAGCAGCTCCCTACAGGGTGCCAATCAGCCCCAGCATTTT. It encodes CASSSLQGANQPQHF.

The rearrangement joins TRBV20-1 to TRBJ1-2; D gene unclear. With 3 bases removed from V and 0 bases from J, the gap between germline ends came to 5 bases. Per the germline V gene, CDR1 is DFQATT and CDR2 is SNEGSKA (reference sequence). The CDR3 covers 12 residues. The CDR3 reads CSASPSNYGYTF. As DNA, the CDR3 is TGCAGTGCTAGTCCATCTAACTATGGCTACACCTTC.

The rearrangement links TRBV9 to TRBJ2-7, with 11 nucleotides matching TRBD1. Germline V CDR1 and CDR2: SGDLS, YYNGEE. The CDR3 covers 14 residues. The junction had 5 bases not matched to a gene; V was cut back by 4 bases and J by 5 bases. In nucleotides, the CDR3 is TGTGCCAGCAGCCTCCCGGACAGGGGGCACGAGCAGTACTTC. Translating it yields CASSLPDRGHEQYF.

This clone was recorded only once. The rearrangement joins TRBV5-1 to TRBJ2-3; the match to TRBD1 covers 11 bases. The trim removed 0 bases at V and 5 bases at J, leaving 5 bases unmatched. From germline, CDR1 is SGHRS and CDR2 YFSETQ. This CDR3 comprises 16 residues. CDR3 in amino acids: CASSLAGTGGIDTQYF. CDR3 DNA sequence: TGCGCCAGCAGCTTGGCGGGGACAGGGGGGATAGATACGCAGTATTTT.

The V gene is TRBV2, the J gene TRBJ2-7; maybe TRBD1 (6 bases). The germline V gene encodes CDR1 SNHLY and CDR2 FYNNEI. Trimming removed 6 bases at V and 6 bases at J, with 12 bases between. The CDR3 length is 12 residues. Written as DNA, the CDR3 is TGTGCCAGCAGCGGTACAGGGCCCGAGCAGTACGTC. This codes for CASSGTGPEQYV.

The sample holds a few counts of this clone. The gene calls are TRBV6-5 and TRBJ2-7; 10 bases align to TRBD2. J gave up 1 base and V 11 bases, and 11 bases lay outside the gene matches. This CDR3 contains 15 residues. The V gene's germline CDR1 is MNHEY and CDR2 SVGAGI. The CDR3 loop reads CASLAGDFSSYEQYV. The CDR3 DNA reads as TGTGCCTCGCTAGCGGGGGATTTCTCATCCTACGAGCAGTACGTC.